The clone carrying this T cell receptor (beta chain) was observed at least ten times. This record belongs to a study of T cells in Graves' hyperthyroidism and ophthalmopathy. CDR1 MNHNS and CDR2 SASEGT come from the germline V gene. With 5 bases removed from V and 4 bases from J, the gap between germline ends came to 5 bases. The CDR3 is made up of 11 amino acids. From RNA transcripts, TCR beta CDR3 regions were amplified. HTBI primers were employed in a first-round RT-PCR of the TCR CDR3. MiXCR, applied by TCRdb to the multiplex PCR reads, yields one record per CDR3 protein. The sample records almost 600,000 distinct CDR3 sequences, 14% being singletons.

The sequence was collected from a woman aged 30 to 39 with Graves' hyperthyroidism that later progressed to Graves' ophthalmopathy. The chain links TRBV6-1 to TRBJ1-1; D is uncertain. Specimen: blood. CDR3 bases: TGTGCCAGCAGTTGGGTCACTGAAGCTTTCTTT. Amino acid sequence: CASSWVTEAFF.